This TCR beta chain is drawn from a study of T cell repertoires in ileal Crohn's disease. Findings and limits, study-wide: Clonal expansions were more frequent in active smokers than non-smokers at surgery.

Of note for this clone: What it binds is not known.

The time point was: inflamed ileum from the surgical specimen. The CDR3 is made up of 13 amino acids. V lost 0 bases and J lost 2, with 5 bases in between. Germline CDR1 and CDR2: SGHRS and YFSETQ. TCRdb's copy holds only in-frame clones and misses some; the assay was immunoSEQ multiplex PCR. The table lists some 17,000 clones, about 75% of them singletons. This chain links TRBV5-1 with TRBJ2-5; D remains ambiguous. Sequencing was carried out using ileal tissue. This clonotype was obtained from an adult with Crohn's disease. CDR3 DNA: TGCGCCAGCAGCTTGGGTTATCAAGAGACCCAGTACTTC. This sequence encodes CASSLGYQETQYF. Complete variable domain (other parts from reference TRBV5-1 and TRBJ2-5): KAGVTQTPRYLIKTRGQQVTLSCSPISGHRSVSWYQQTPGQGLQFLFEYFSETQRNKGNFPGRFSGRQFSNSRSEMNVSTLELGDSALYLCASSLGYQETQYFGPGTRLLVL.